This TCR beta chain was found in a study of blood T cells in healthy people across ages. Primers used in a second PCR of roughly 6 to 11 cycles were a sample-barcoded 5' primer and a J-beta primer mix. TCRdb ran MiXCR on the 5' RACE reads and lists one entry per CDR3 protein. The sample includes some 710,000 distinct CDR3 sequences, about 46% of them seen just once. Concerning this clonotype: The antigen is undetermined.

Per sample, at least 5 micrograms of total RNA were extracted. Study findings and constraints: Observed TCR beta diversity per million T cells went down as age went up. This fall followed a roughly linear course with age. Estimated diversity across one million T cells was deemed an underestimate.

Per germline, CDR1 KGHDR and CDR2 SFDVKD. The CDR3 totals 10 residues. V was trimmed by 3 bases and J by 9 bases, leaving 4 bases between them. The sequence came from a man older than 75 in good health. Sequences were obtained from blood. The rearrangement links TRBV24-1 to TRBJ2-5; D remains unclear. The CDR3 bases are TGTGCCACCAGTGATGGGGCCCAGTACTTC. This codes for CATSDGAQYF.